The clone carrying this T cell receptor beta chain has more than one count but fewer than ten. What it binds is unknown. This sample was included in a study of blood T cells in healthy people across ages. Study-wide points: Compared with aged donors, long-lived donors showed fewer expanded clones, suggesting selection.

Germline V lookup: CDR1 MNHEY, CDR2 SVGAGI. CDR3 length: 20 residues. V was cut by 2 bases and J by 0 bases, with 23 bases left in between. Primers used in a second PCR of roughly 6 to 11 cycles were a sample-barcoded 5' primer and a J-beta primer mix. One entry per CDR3 protein, called by TCRdb with MiXCR from the 5' RACE reads. The sample has about 800,000 distinct CDR3 sequences, approximately 25% seen once. These data were likewise used in another study, on T cells of mothers and their children. In that study: Reads obtained per mother exceeded 9 million TCR beta CDR3 reads, with several million obtained per child.

Sequences were obtained from blood. The receptor's source is a boy younger than 18 in good health. The J gene is TRBJ2-1, the V gene TRBV6-5; weak D call: TRBD1 (6 bases). The DNA of the CDR3 is TGTGCCAGCAGTTACACCCAAAAAAAAACAGGGAGAAGCTCCTACAATGAGCAGTTCTTC. It encodes CASSYTQKKTGRSSYNEQFF.